A selection of T cell receptor beta chains follows, all from one sample in a study of blood T cells in healthy people across ages. TCRdb re-analysed the 5' RACE reads in MiXCR, keeping a single row per CDR3 protein. The sample holds just over 800,000 distinct CDR3 sequences, approximately 67% seen once. Sequencing input: blood. The receptor set was obtained from a man aged 25 to 40 in good health. The CDR3 runs from the conserved cysteine through the conserved F or W. The D gene is left open where the match is weak. Expanded clones are given a class, and other clones once, few, many or no size at all.

TRBJ2-1 TRBV4-3 few - TGCGCCAGCAGCCACCTAAACAATGAGCAGTTCTTC CASSHLNNEQFF
TRBJ2-7 TRBV9 once - TGTGCCAGCAGCGAAAGACCGAACCTTCCCCACTACGAGCAGTACTTC CASSERPNLPHYEQYF
TRBJ2-5 TRBV27 - TRBD1 TGTGCCAGCATCCCGGGACAGGGTCATGGGGAGACCCAGTACTTC CASIPGQGHGETQYF
TRBJ2-5 TRBV28 - - TGTGCCAGCAGTTTTCCGGCGTTAGAGACCCAGTACTTC CASSFPALETQYF
TRBJ2-7 TRBV9 - TRBD2 TGTGCCAGCAGCCCTCGGACTAGTTGGCGCGAGCAGTACTTC CASSPRTSWREQYF
TRBJ2-1 TRBV18 - - TGTGCCAGCTCACCACCGATTCAGGGACTTTCGTACAATGAGCAGTTCTTC CASSPPIQGLSYNEQFF
TRBJ2-3 TRBV11-2 - TRBD2 TGTGCCAGCAGCTTAGGAGGGCGGGGGGGCCCCACAGATACGCAGTATTTT CASSLGGRGGPTDTQYF
TRBJ2-2 TRBV4-3 few TRBD2 TGCGCCAGCAGCCAGGCCGGGACTAGCGGACCCACCGGGGAGCTGTTTTTT CASSQAGTSGPTGELFF
TRBJ2-5 TRBV27 few TRBD2 TGTGCCAGCAGTCTCACTGTAGCGGGGGGATTCGAGACCCAGTACTTC CASSLTVAGGFETQYF
TRBJ2-5 TRBV20-1 few TRBD1 TGCAGTGCTATCGGACAGGGAAGAGAGACCCAGTACTTC CSAIGQGRETQYF
TRBJ1-1 TRBV20-1 - - TGCGGTGCCACCGGTCCTATGGGGACTGAAGCTTTCTTT CGATGPMGTEAFF